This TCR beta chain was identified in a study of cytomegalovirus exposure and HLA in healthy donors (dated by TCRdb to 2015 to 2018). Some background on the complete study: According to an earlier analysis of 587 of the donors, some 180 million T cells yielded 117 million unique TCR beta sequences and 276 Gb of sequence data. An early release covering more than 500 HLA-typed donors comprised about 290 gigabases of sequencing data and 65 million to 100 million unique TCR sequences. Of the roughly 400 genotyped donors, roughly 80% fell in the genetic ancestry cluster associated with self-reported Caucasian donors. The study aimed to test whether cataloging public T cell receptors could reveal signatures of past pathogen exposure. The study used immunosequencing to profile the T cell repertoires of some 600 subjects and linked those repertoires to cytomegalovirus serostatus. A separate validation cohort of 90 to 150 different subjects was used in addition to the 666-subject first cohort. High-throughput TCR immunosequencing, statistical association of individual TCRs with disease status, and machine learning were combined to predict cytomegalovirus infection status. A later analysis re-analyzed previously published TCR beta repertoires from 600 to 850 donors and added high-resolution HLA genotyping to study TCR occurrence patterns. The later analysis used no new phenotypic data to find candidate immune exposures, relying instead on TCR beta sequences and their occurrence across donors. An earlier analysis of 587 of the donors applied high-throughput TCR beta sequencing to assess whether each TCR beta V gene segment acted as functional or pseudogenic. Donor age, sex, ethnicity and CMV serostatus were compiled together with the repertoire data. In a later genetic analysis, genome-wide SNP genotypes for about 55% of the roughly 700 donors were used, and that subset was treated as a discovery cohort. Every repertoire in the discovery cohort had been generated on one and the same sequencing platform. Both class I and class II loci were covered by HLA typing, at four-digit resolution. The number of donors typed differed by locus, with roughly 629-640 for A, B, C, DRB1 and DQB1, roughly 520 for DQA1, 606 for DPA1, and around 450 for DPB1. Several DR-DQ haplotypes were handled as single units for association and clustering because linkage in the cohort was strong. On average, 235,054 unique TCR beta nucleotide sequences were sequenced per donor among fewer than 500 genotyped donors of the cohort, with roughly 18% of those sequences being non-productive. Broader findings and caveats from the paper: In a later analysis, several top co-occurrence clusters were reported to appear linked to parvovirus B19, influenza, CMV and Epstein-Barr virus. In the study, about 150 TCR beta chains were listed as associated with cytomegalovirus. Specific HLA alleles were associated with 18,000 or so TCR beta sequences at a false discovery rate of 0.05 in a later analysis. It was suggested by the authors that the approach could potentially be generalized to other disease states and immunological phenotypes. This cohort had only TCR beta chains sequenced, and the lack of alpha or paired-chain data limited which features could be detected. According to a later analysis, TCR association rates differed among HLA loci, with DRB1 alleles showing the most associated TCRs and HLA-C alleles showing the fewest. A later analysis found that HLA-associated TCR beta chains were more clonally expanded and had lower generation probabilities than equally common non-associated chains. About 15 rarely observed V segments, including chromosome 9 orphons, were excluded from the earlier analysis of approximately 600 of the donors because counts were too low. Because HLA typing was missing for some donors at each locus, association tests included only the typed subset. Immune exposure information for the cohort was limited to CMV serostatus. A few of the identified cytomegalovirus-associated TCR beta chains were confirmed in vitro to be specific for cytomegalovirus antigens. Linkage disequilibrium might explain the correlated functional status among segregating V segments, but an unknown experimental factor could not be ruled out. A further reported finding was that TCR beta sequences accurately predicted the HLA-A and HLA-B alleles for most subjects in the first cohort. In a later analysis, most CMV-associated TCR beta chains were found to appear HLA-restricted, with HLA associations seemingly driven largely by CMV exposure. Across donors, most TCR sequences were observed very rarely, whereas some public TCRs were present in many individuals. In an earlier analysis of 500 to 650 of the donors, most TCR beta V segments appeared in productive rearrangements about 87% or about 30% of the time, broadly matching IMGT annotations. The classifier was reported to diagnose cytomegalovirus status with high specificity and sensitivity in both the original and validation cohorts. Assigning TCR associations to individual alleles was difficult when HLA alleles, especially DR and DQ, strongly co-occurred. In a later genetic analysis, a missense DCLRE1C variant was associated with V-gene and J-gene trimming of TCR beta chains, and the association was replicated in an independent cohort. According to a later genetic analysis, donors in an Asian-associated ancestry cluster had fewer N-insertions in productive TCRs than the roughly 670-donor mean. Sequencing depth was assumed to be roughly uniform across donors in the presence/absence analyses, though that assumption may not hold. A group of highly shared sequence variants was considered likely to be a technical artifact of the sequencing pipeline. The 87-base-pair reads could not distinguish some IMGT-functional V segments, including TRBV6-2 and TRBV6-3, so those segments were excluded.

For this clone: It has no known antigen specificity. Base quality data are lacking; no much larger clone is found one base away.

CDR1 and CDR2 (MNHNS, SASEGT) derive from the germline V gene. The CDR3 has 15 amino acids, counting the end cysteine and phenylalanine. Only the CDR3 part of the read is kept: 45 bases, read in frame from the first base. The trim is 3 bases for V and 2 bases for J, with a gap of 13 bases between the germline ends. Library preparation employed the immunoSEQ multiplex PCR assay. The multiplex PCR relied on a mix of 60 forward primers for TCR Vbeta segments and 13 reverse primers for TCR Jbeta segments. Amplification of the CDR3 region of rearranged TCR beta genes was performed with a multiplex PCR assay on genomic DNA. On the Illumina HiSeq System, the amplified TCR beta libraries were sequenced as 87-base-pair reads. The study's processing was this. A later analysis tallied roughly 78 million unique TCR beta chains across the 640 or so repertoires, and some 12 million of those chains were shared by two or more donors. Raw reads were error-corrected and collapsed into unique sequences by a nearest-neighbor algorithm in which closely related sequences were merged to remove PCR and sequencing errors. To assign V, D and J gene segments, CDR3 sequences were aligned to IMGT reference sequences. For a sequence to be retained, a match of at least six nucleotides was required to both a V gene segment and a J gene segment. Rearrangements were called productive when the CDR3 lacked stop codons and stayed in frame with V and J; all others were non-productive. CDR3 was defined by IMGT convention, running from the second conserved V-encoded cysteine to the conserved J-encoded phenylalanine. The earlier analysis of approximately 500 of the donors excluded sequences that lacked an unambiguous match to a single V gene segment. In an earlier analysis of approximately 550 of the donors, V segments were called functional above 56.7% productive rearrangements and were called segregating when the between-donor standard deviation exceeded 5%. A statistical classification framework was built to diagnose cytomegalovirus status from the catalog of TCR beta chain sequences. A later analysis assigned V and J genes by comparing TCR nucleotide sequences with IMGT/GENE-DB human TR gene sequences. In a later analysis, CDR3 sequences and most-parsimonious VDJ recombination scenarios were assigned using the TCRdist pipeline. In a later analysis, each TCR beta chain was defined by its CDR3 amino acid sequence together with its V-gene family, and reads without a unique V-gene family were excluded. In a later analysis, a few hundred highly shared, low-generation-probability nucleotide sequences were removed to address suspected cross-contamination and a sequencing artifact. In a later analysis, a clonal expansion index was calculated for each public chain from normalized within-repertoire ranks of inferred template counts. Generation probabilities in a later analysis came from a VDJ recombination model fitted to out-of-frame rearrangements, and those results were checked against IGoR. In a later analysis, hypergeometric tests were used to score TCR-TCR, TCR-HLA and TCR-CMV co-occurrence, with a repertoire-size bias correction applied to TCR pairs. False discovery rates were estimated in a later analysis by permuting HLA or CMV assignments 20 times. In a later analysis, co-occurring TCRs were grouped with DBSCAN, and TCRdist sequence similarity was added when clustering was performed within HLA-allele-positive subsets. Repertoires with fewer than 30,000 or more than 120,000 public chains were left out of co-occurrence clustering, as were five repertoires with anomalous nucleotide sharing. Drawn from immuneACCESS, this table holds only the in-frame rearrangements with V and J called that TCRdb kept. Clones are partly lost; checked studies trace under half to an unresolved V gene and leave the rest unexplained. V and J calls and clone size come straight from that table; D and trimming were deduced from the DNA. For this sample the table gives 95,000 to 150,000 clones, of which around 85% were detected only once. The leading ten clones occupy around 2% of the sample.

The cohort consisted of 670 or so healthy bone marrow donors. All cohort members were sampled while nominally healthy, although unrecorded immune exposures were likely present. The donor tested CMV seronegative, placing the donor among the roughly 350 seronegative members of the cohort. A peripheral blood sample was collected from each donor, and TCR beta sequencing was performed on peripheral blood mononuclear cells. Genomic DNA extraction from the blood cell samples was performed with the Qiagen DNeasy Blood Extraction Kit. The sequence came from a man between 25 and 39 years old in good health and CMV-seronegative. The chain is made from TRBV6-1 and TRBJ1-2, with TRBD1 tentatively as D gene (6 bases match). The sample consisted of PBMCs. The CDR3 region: CASSEGGTTNYGYTF. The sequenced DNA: TGTGCCAGCAGTGAGGGGGGGACAACAAACTATGGCTACACCTTC.